Each of the 12 T cell receptor beta chains below was sequenced from the same sample in a study of breast tumors, draining lymph nodes, adjacent tissues. MiXCR, run by TCRdb on the multiplex PCR reads, gives a single entry per CDR3 protein. The sample lists about 89,000 distinct CDR3 sequences; roughly 28% were seen once. Axillary draining lymph nodes of breast cancer patients supplied the node samples. Sequencing input: axillary lymph node tissue. The receptors shown here come from a female donor with breast cancer. Some clones in this sample may be carry-over from other donors' samples.

Concerning this clonotype itself: This may arise from a read error, as a much more abundant clone is one base away. J is TRBJ2-1 and V is TRBV6-2 or TRBV6-3; D uncertain. Germline CDR1 reads MNHEY; CDR2 reads SVGEGT. The CDR3 runs to 11 residues. V was cut by 8 bases and J by 6 bases, with 8 bases left in between. The CDR3 DNA reads TGTGCCAGCGGGTGGTTCAATGAGCAGTTCTTC. Protein product: CASGWFNEQFF.

This clonotype was found many times. The CDR3 protein is CSVSNSGARDYGYTF. DNA for the CDR3: TGCAGCGTATCAAACTCCGGTGCAAGAGACTATGGCTACACCTTC. This sequence joins TRBV29-1 and TRBJ1-2; D is unclear. Germline V gene sequence: CDR1 SQVTM, CDR2 ANQGSEA. The CDR3 totals 15 residues. The V end was cut by 6 bases, the J end by 3 bases, with 20 bases between. Combining the CDR3 with reference TRBV29-1 and TRBJ1-2 gives the whole variable domain SAVISQKPSRDICQRGTSLTIQCQVDSQVTMMFWYRQQPGQSLTLIATANQGSEATYESGFVIDKFPISRPNLTFSTLTVSNMSPEDSSIYLCSVSNSGARDYGYTFGSGTRLTVV.

In this sample, this clonotype turned up many times. The chain links TRBV12-3 or TRBV12-4 to TRBJ2-5; D perhaps matches TRBD2 (6 bases). Deletions cut 5 bases from V and 2 bases from J, with 12 bases between. The CDR3 has 14 residues. In nucleotides, the CDR3 is TGTGCCAGCAGTCCTAGGAGGGGACAAGAGACCCAGTACTTC. Translation gives CASSPRRGQETQYF.

In this sample, this clonotype turned up many times. The chain combines TRBV20-1 with TRBJ2-7, with no clear D. V was clipped by 0 bases and J by 3 bases, with 9 bases between them. The CDR3 is made up of 13 amino acids. Germline V lookup: CDR1 DFQATT, CDR2 SNEGSKA (reference sequence). CDR3 sequence (DNA): TGCAGTGCTAGAGACATTTTAGGCTACGAGCAGTACTTC. Its protein is CSARDILGYEQYF.

This clonotype was found many times. The chain has TRBV27 and TRBJ2-5; no clear D. The germline CDR1 and CDR2 sequences are MNHEY and SMNVEV (reference sequence). This CDR3 spans 13 amino acids. V shed 2 bases and J shed 1 base, with 5 bases lying between them. For the CDR3, the DNA is TGTGCCAGCAGTTTACTTGGCCAAGAGACCCAGTACTTC. Protein: CASSLLGQETQYF.

Many counts were recorded for this clonotype. The chain recombines TRBV29-1 with TRBJ2-5; no firm D call. The CDR3 has 12 residues. Germline CDR1 SQVTM, CDR2 ANQGSEA. Trimming took off 3 bases at V and 4 bases at J, with 9 bases between the two ends. The CDR3 here is CSVEPSRETQYF. CDR3 coding DNA: TGCAGCGTTGAGCCTAGTAGAGAGACCCAGTACTTC.

This clonotype was detected a few times. The chain has TRBV25-1 and TRBJ2-7, with D tentatively TRBD1 (6 bases). This CDR3 spans 13 amino acids. Germline V gene lookup returns CDR1 MGHDK and CDR2 SYGVNS. Between the trimmed V and J ends, which lost 6 bases and 3 bases, there was a span of 12 bases. The CDR3 sequence is CASSLGQNYEQYF. The CDR3 coding sequence is TGTGCCAGCAGCTTAGGACAGAACTACGAGCAGTACTTC.

V and J are TRBV6-6 and TRBJ1-6; tentatively, D is TRBD1 (6 bases). The CDR3 extends over 14 amino acids. V was cut by 6 bases and J by 13 bases, with 19 bases left in between. The germline CDR1 and CDR2 sequences are MNHNY and SVGAGI (reference sequence). The CDR3 reads CASSVGEGGSPLHF. CDR3 coding DNA: TGTGCCAGCAGCGTTGGGGAAGGGGGGTCGCCCCTCCACTTT.

The rearrangement links TRBV6-6 to TRBJ1-1; D gene uncertain. Trimming stripped 5 bases from V and 3 bases from J, with 10 bases between. This CDR3 has 13 residues. In germline, CDR1 is MNHNY, CDR2 SVGAGI (reference sequence). The CDR3 region is CASSNPRDTEAFF. CDR3 bases: TGTGCCAGCAGTAACCCGAGAGACACTGAAGCTTTCTTT.

Ten or more counts support this clonotype. The chain recombines TRBV7-3 with TRBJ2-6; D is uncertain. CDR1 and CDR2 from the germline V gene are SGHTA and FQGTGA. The CDR3 consists of 15 residues. V lost 3 bases and J 4 bases, leaving 10 bases between the germline ends. The chain's CDR3 is CASSFQGLGANVLTF. CDR3 sequence (DNA): TGTGCCAGCAGCTTCCAAGGATTAGGGGCCAACGTCCTGACTTTC.

On this clonotype: At one of its ends the junction is not consistent with the germline gene, which may arise from a read error. The V gene is TRBV7-2, the J gene TRBJ2-7; 7 positions agree with TRBD2. This CDR3 has 17 amino acids. CDR1 is SGHTA, CDR2 FQGNSA, per germline. The CDR3 reads CASSLAGGSMSSCEQYF. DNA for the CDR3: TGTGCCAGCAGCTTAGCCGGGGGGAGCATGAGCTCCTGCGAGCAGTACTTC.

This clonotype was counted many times. A single base separates this from a much larger clone, so it may be a read error. CDR3 DNA: TGCAGCCATCCAGCTAGCGACTGCGAGACCACCGGGGAGCTGTTTTTT. It is translated as CSHPASDCETTGELFF. V gene TRBV20-1 combines with J gene TRBJ2-2; the D gene is possibly TRBD2 (6 bases). Germline CDR1 DFQATT, CDR2 SNEGSKA (reference sequence). CDR3 length equals 16 residues.